These 25 T cell receptor beta chains originate from one sample sequenced in a study of regulatory T cells in long-lasting Graves disease. Combining iRepertoire HTBI primers with Arm-PCR of CDR3 regions, the authors built TCR beta libraries. TCRdb re-called the multiplex PCR reads through MiXCR, storing one row per CDR3 protein. Of about 440,000 distinct CDR3 sequences in the sample, about 15% were seen once. The time point denotes: newly diagnosed GD, antithyroid drugs for less than 3 months. There was RNA extracted from PBMCs, and the TCR library was made from it. The same data also went into a second study, on T cells in Graves' hyperthyroidism and ophthalmopathy.

This specimen was peripheral blood mononuclear cells (PBMCs), taken at new diagnosis, from a patient treated with antithyroid drugs. The receptors here all came from a woman aged 25-40 years with Graves disease.

This clonotype occurred many times. The J gene is TRBJ2-1, the V gene TRBV7-2; TRBD2 aligns across 8 bases. The germline CDR1 and CDR2 sequences are SGHTA and FQGNSA. The CDR3 runs 16 residues. Trimming removed 0 bases from V and 7 bases from J; junction bases left unmatched: 8. The CDR3 protein is CASSLAGTRVENEQFF. The CDR3 region has the DNA TGTGCCAGCAGCTTAGCGGGGACTAGAGTCGAGAATGAGCAGTTCTTC.

This sequence joins TRBV27 and TRBJ2-2; D perhaps matches TRBD1 (5 bases). Trimming left V 2 bases short and J 7 bases short, with 11 bases between. The CDR3 is 14 amino acids. Germline V gene sequence: CDR1 MNHEY, CDR2 SMNVEV (reference sequence). This CDR3 reads CASSLSWGLGELFF. The CDR3 nucleotides read TGTGCCAGCAGTTTAAGTTGGGGCCTCGGGGAGCTGTTTTTT.

This clonotype was detected ten times or more. The gene calls are TRBV6-1 and TRBJ2-3; a weak D match, TRBD1 (5 bases). CDR3 size: 14 residues. Per germline, CDR1 MNHNS and CDR2 SASEGT. V was shortened by 5 bases and J by 5 bases, with 14 bases between the two germline ends. The CDR3 loop is CASSHQGTGDTQYF. CDR3 in DNA: TGTGCCAGCAGTCACCAGGGAACGGGAGATACGCAGTATTTT.

This chain uses TRBV14 with TRBJ2-7; 8 bases agree with TRBD2. Germline values: CDR1 SGHDN, CDR2 FVKESK. CDR3 length: 15 amino acids. V was clipped by 4 bases and J by 0 bases; unmatched bases: 5. The chain's CDR3 is CASSLGRASSYEQYF. In nucleotides, the CDR3 is TGTGCCAGCAGCCTCGGGAGGGCGAGCTCCTACGAGCAGTACTTC.

At least ten counts were recorded for this clonotype. This chain joins TRBV2 and TRBJ2-1; D call uncertain. This CDR3 has 10 residues. Germline CDR1 is SNHLY and CDR2 is FYNNEI. The ends were cut back, 6 bases at V and 9 bases at J, with 6 bases in the middle. The CDR3 DNA reads as TGTGCCAGCAGATGGGGTGAGCAGTTCTTC. Encoded protein: CASRWGEQFF.

The chain uses TRBV7-9 and TRBJ1-2; D gene ambiguous. Germline loops: CDR1 SEHNR, CDR2 FQNEAQ (reference sequence). Trimming left V 1 base short and J 6 bases short, with 9 bases between. This CDR3 contains 13 residues. CDR3 sequence: CASSLGPADGYTF. CDR3 bases: TGTGCCAGCAGCTTAGGACCGGCCGATGGCTACACCTTC.

This clonotype was seen a few times. The V gene is TRBV12-5, the J gene TRBJ1-5, with D maybe TRBD1 (5 bases). Germline CDR1 LGHNT, CDR2 FRNRAP. V lost 0 bases to trimming and J lost 6 bases, with 21 bases between them. This CDR3 spans 18 amino acids. The CDR3 DNA sequence: TGTGCTAGTGGTTTGGTACTAGGTCGGGACCGTGGGAGTCAGCCCCAGCATTTT. Protein: CASGLVLGRDRGSQPQHF.

This clonotype was picked up many times. CDR3 region: CASKLTGTSGTILWVEQYF. The CDR3 coding sequence is TGTGCCAGCAAACTGACCGGGACTAGCGGGACAATCTTATGGGTGGAGCAGTACTTC. The chain combines TRBV2 with TRBJ2-7; TRBD2 matches 13 bases. V lost 7 bases, J lost 7 bases, and 22 bases stayed unmatched. The CDR3 has 19 amino acids. CDR1 and CDR2 from the germline V gene are SNHLY and FYNNEI.

This clonotype was observed once. The chain is built from TRBV24-1 and TRBJ2-3, with D perhaps matching TRBD2 (6 bases). Germline CDR1 KGHDR, CDR2 SFDVKD. The CDR3 consists of 15 residues. Trimming left V 3 bases short and J 4 bases short, with 13 bases between. The CDR3 reads CATSDAYGEADTQYF. The CDR3 nucleotides read TGTGCCACCAGTGATGCTTACGGGGAGGCAGATACGCAGTATTTT.

A few counts support this clonotype. This chain links TRBV6-2 or TRBV6-3 with TRBJ1-4; D is ambiguous. This CDR3 region has 13 residues. V gave up 4 bases and J gave up 1 base, with 4 bases separating them. In germline, CDR1 is MNHEY, CDR2 SVGEGT. The CDR3 DNA sequence: TGTGCCAGCAGTTTCGGAACTAATGAAAAACTGTTTTTT. Its translation: CASSFGTNEKLFF.

The chain is built from TRBV29-1 and TRBJ1-5; D call uncertain. The CDR3 is 13 residues long. V shed 6 bases and J shed 4 bases, with 13 bases lying between them. Germline CDR1 reads SQVTM; CDR2 reads ANQGSEA. The CDR3 coding sequence is TGCAGCGTGATAGAGACATTTAATCAGCCCCAGCATTTT. Translation: CSVIETFNQPQHF.

This clonotype was seen ten or more times. The junction differs from germline at one of its ends, possibly a read error. The rearrangement uses TRBV18 and TRBJ2-3; D is unresolved. The CDR3 spans 12 residues. Germline CDR1 and CDR2: KGHSH and LQKENI. The CDR3 nucleotides are TGTACCAGCTCACCAAAAGCAGATACGCAGTATTTT. Protein sequence: CTSSPKADTQYF.

This clonotype was seen a handful of times. This CDR3 is missing its conserved last phenylalanine or tryptophan, likely due to a read error. The chain uses TRBV6-2 or TRBV6-3 and TRBJ2-1; tentatively, D is TRBD1 (6 bases). Per germline, CDR1 MNHEY and CDR2 SVGEGT. There are 14 residues in the CDR3. V was shortened by 7 bases and J by 8 bases, with 18 bases between the two germline ends. CDR3 in amino acids: CASNQGTGLDEQFS. The DNA for the CDR3 is TGTGCCAGCAATCAGGGCACAGGGTTGGATGAGCAGTTCTCC.

The V and J genes are TRBV15 and TRBJ1-5; D may be TRBD1 (5 bases). The CDR3 is made up of 14 amino acids. The V end was cut by 0 bases, the J end by 4 bases, with 7 bases between. From germline, CDR1 is LNHNV and CDR2 YYDKDF (reference sequence). CDR3: CATSRERGNQPQHF. The CDR3, as DNA: TGTGCCACCAGCAGAGAGAGGGGTAATCAGCCCCAGCATTTT.

This rearrangement joins TRBV5-1 to TRBJ2-7; no firm D call. The CDR3 has 14 amino acids. The germline V gene encodes CDR1 SGHRS and CDR2 YFSETQ. V gave up 0 bases and J gave up 0 bases, with 7 bases separating them. The CDR3 spells CASSLVTPSYEQYF. Here the CDR3 DNA reads TGCGCCAGCAGCTTGGTTACGCCCTCCTACGAGCAGTACTTC.

There are many counts of this clonotype. A read error may account for a junction end that differs from germline. The DNA of the CDR3 is TGTGCCAGCAGCATGCCCGGGCCCCAACAAGGGACCCAGTACTTC. It translates to CASSMPGPQQGTQYF. This rearrangement joins TRBV11-1 to TRBJ2-5, with D unresolved. Per the germline V gene, CDR1 is SGHAT and CDR2 is FQDESV (reference sequence). The CDR3 spans 15 residues. The variable domain in full, completed from reference TRBV11-1 and TRBJ2-5, reads EAEVAQSPRYKITEKSQAVAFWCDPISGHATLYWYRQILGQGPELLVQFQDESVVDDSQLPKDRFSAERLKGVDSTLKIQPAELGDSAMYLCASSMPGPQQGTQYFGPGTRLLVL.

The chain joins TRBV20-1 to TRBJ2-5, with TRBD2 as a possible D gene (6 bases). V gave up 4 bases and J gave up 3 bases, with 12 bases separating them. The germline V gene has CDR1 DFQATT and CDR2 SNEGSKA (reference sequence). The CDR3 spans 13 residues. CDR3 loop: CSAILGGKETQYF. The DNA for the CDR3 is TGCAGTGCTATATTGGGAGGAAAAGAGACCCAGTACTTC.

This clonotype came up a few times. The V and J genes are TRBV20-1 and TRBJ2-7; 8 positions agree with TRBD2. Trimming removed 6 bases from V and 1 base from J; junction bases left unmatched: 8. The CDR3 has 14 amino acids. From germline, CDR1 is DFQATT and CDR2 SNEGSKA (reference sequence). Here the CDR3 reads CSAEGLAGSYEQYF. The CDR3 nucleotides are TGCAGTGCGGAAGGACTAGCTGGATCCTACGAGCAGTACTTC.

There are a few counts of this clonotype. Here the CDR3 DNA reads TGTGCCAGCAGCCTACATGTCCCGGGACTAGGGGCCTACGAGCAGTACTTC. Protein product: CASSLHVPGLGAYEQYF. The gene calls are TRBV27 and TRBJ2-7, with TRBD2 matching over 8 bases. V shed 6 bases, J shed 2 bases, and the junction held 15 bases outside the gene matches. The germline V gene has CDR1 MNHEY and CDR2 SMNVEV (reference sequence). The CDR3 is 17 residues long.

Comment on this clonotype: This sequence is one base from a far larger clone and is likely a read error. The V gene is TRBV11-2, the J gene TRBJ2-5; unclear D gene. The CDR3 length is 14 residues. Germline V gene data show CDR1 as SGHAT and CDR2 as FQNNGV. The V and J ends lost 2 bases and 5 bases respectively, with 12 bases between them. The CDR3 DNA sequence: TGTGCCAGCAGCTTATACGCGGTTTCGGAGACCCAGTACTTC. Amino acid sequence: CASSLYAVSETQYF.

J is TRBJ2-2 and V is TRBV28; TRBD2 aligns across 9 bases. The junction had 3 bases not matched to a gene; V was cut back by 1 base and J by 6 bases. This CDR3 has 15 amino acids. Per the germline V gene, CDR1 is MDHEN and CDR2 is SYDVKM. The CDR3 nucleotides read TGTGCCAGCAGTTTATCTACTAGCGGGTCCGGGGAGCTGTTTTTT. It specifies CASSLSTSGSGELFF.

Many counts were recorded for this clonotype. This sequence joins TRBV20-1 and TRBJ2-2; 10 bases are shared with TRBD2. CDR3 length: 17 amino acids. V was pared by 0 bases and J by 3 bases, with 7 bases of the junction left unmatched. The V gene's germline CDR1 is DFQATT and CDR2 SNEGSKA (reference sequence). The CDR3 reads CSARDPAGGPYTGELFF. CDR3 DNA sequence: TGCAGTGCTAGAGATCCAGCGGGAGGGCCGTACACCGGGGAGCTGTTTTTT.

The rearrangement links TRBV28 to TRBJ2-3, with 10 bases identical to TRBD2. V lost 5 bases, J lost 6 bases, and 11 bases stayed unmatched. This CDR3 spans 16 amino acids. Per germline, CDR1 MDHEN and CDR2 SYDVKM. Here the CDR3 reads CASSPVFPSGSDTQYF. The CDR3 DNA reads as TGTGCCAGCAGTCCCGTATTCCCTAGCGGGAGCGATACGCAGTATTTT.

This clonotype was counted many times. This chain connects TRBV14 to TRBJ2-3; D is undetermined. Trimming removed 0 bases from V and 2 bases from J, with 9 bases in between. The CDR3 has 15 amino acids. The germline CDR1 and CDR2 sequences are SGHDN and FVKESK. Here the CDR3 reads CASSQDRLNTDTQYF. The CDR3 DNA reads as TGTGCCAGCAGCCAAGATCGACTGAACACAGATACGCAGTATTTT.

This clonotype was seen more than once but under ten times. This chain uses TRBV9 with TRBJ2-7; 11 bases are shared with TRBD2. This CDR3 is 15 amino acids long. Germline values: CDR1 SGDLS, CDR2 YYNGEE. Trimming removed 2 bases from V and 2 bases from J; junction bases left unmatched: 3. CDR3 nucleotides: TGTGCCAGCAGCGTGACTAGCGGGATCCCCTACGAGCAGTACTTC. Translated: CASSVTSGIPYEQYF.